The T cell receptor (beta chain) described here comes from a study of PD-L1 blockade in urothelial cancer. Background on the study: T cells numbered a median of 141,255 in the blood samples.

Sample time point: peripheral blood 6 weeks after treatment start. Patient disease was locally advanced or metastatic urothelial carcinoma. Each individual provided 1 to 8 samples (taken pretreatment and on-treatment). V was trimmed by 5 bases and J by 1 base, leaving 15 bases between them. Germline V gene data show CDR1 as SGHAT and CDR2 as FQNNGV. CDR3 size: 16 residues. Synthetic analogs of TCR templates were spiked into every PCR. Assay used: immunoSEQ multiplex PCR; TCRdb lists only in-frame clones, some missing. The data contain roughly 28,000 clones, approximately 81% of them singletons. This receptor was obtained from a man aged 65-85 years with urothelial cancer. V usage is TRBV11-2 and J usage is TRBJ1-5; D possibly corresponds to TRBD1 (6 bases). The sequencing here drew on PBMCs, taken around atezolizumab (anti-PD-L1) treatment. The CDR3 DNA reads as TGTGCCAGCAGCCCGGACAGTCTATCGAGCAATCAGCCCCAGCATTTT. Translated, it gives CASSPDSLSSNQPQHF. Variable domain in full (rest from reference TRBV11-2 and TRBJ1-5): EAGVAQSPRYKIIEKRQSVAFWCNPISGHATLYWYQQILGQGPKLLIQFQNNGVVDDSQLPKDRFSAERLKGVDSTLKIQPAKLEDSAVYLCASSPDSLSSNQPQHFGDGTRLSIL.